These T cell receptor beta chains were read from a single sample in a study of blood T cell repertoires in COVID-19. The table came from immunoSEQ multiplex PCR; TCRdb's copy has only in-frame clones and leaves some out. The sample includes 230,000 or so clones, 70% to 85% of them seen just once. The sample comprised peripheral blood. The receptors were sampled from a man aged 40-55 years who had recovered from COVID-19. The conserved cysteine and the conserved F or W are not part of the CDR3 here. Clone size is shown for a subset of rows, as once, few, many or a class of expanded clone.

CDR3: ASSPGGYGYT; V: TRBV12-3/TRBV12-4; size: .; J: TRBJ1-2
CDR3: ASGLTGRREKLF; V: TRBV27; size: .; J: TRBJ1-4
CDR3: ASSRTGTVLYSNQPQH; V: TRBV2; size: .; J: TRBJ1-5
CDR3: ASSLGQRGGVETQY; V: TRBV5-4; size: .; J: TRBJ2-5
CDR3: ASRKHMNTEAF; V: TRBV6-5; size: .; J: TRBJ1-1
CDR3: ATSAGQYGEQY; V: TRBV24-1; size: few; J: TRBJ2-7
CDR3: ARGGETQY; V: TRBV4-3; size: .; J: TRBJ2-5
CDR3: ASSQEVGEKLF; V: TRBV3-1/TRBV3-2; size: .; J: TRBJ1-4
CDR3: ASSQDLRGSPSQETQY; V: TRBV4-3; size: .; J: TRBJ2-5
CDR3: ASSLGTGVSDTQY; V: TRBV5-1; size: .; J: TRBJ2-3
CDR3: ASSLREGGGEDTDTQY; V: TRBV13; size: .; J: TRBJ2-3
CDR3: ASSLDSGKSNEQF; V: TRBV5-4; size: .; J: TRBJ2-1
CDR3: ASSRDRGNYGYT; V: TRBV6-5; size: .; J: TRBJ1-2
CDR3: ASSPRRQNYEQY; V: TRBV5-4; size: .; J: TRBJ2-7
CDR3: ASSAQRGGRETQY; V: TRBV13; size: .; J: TRBJ2-5
CDR3: ASSEQGRAEAF; V: TRBV9; size: .; J: TRBJ1-1
CDR3: ASSIGLSSYNEQF; V: TRBV5-6; size: .; J: TRBJ2-1
CDR3: ASSYRDYTHEAF; V: TRBV7-2; size: .; J: TRBJ1-1
CDR3: ASSSDRGPTYEQY; V: TRBV11-2; size: .; J: TRBJ2-7
CDR3: AWTYEENYGYT; V: TRBV30; size: few; J: TRBJ1-2
CDR3: ASSLGTSSGDEQF; V: TRBV7-6; size: .; J: TRBJ2-1
CDR3: ASSQEGQGASPLH; V: TRBV4-1; size: once; J: TRBJ1-6
CDR3: ASSVSVENNYYEQY; V: TRBV9; size: .; J: TRBJ2-7
CDR3: ASSYGGNQETQY; V: TRBV6-2/TRBV6-3; size: .; J: TRBJ2-5
CDR3: ASSERGGWTDTQY; V: TRBV6-1; size: .; J: TRBJ2-3
CDR3: ASSTRGNTGELF; V: TRBV9; size: .; J: TRBJ2-2
CDR3: ASGRGATEAF; V: TRBV12-5; size: .; J: TRBJ1-1
CDR3: ASSRITRNTEAF; V: TRBV6-5; size: .; J: TRBJ1-1
CDR3: SVDPSGETQY; V: TRBV29-1; size: .; J: TRBJ2-5
CDR3: ASSPIGTVGTEAF; V: TRBV11-2; size: few; J: TRBJ1-1
CDR3: ASTGQGNIQY; V: TRBV27; size: .; J: TRBJ2-4
CDR3: ASSPGSQTGMSETQY; V: TRBV18; size: once; J: TRBJ2-5
CDR3: ASSLEQGGELF; V: TRBV7-2; size: .; J: TRBJ2-2
CDR3: ASSQDFPYSTLH; V: TRBV3-1/TRBV3-2; size: many; J: TRBJ1-6
CDR3: AWSVLGNQPQH; V: TRBV30; size: once; J: TRBJ1-5
CDR3: ASSSQRGGVSDTQY; V: TRBV5-5; size: .; J: TRBJ2-3
CDR3: ASGDRVLGTDTQY; V: TRBV7-2; size: .; J: TRBJ2-3
CDR3: ASRLAGTYEQY; V: TRBV2; size: .; J: TRBJ2-7
CDR3: ASSVYRAISQPQH; V: TRBV5-6; size: .; J: TRBJ1-5
CDR3: ATRTRGNYGYT; V: TRBV5-4; size: .; J: TRBJ1-2
CDR3: ASSYTGQGETQY; V: TRBV6-2/TRBV6-3; size: .; J: TRBJ2-5
CDR3: AWSRWGGNNAEAF; V: TRBV30; size: .; J: TRBJ1-1
CDR3: ATSAPGLGGASEQF; V: TRBV24-1; size: .; J: TRBJ2-1
CDR3: ASSLGGHLTDTQY; V: TRBV7-7; size: .; J: TRBJ2-3
CDR3: AWRIGAGGLETQY; V: TRBV30; size: .; J: TRBJ2-5
CDR3: SGSPSIAPASRDTQY; V: TRBV29-1; size: .; J: TRBJ2-3
CDR3: ASSPVATGDSGNTIY; V: TRBV18; size: .; J: TRBJ1-3
CDR3: ASSGGGEDTQY; V: TRBV10-1; size: .; J: TRBJ2-3
CDR3: ASSQVRNTEAF; V: TRBV4-3; size: .; J: TRBJ1-1
CDR3: ASSQAGYEQY; V: TRBV18; size: .; J: TRBJ2-7
CDR3: AWQLAGVRETQY; V: TRBV30; size: .; J: TRBJ2-5
CDR3: ASTGEGQGLEQY; V: TRBV2; size: .; J: TRBJ2-7
CDR3: ASSQGQGRWTEAF; V: TRBV4-2; size: .; J: TRBJ1-1
CDR3: ASSSRTGGGEQY; V: TRBV7-2; size: .; J: TRBJ2-7
CDR3: ASSYQMTGWDTGELF; V: TRBV5-1; size: .; J: TRBJ2-2
CDR3: ASSLPIASNEQY; V: TRBV7-9; size: .; J: TRBJ2-7
CDR3: ASSLRDGSSGNTIY; V: TRBV18; size: .; J: TRBJ1-3
CDR3: ASSLTEPNYGYT; V: TRBV7-9; size: .; J: TRBJ1-2